This T cell receptor beta chain stems from a study of identical twins. General observations from the study: Those out-of-frame alpha sequences shared by twins showed an excess of low generation probability.

With template switching, a universal primer site was added, and the cDNA carried unique molecular identifiers. Each CDR3 protein is one row after TCRdb ran MiXCR on the 5' RACE reads. The sample lists hundreds of thousands of distinct CDR3 sequences, roughly 6.2% occurring once. This clonotype was picked up many times. Its antigen is not identified. The CDR3 sequence is 15 residues long. Germline CDR1 reads SQVTM; CDR2 reads ANQGSEA. Germline trimming cut 6 bases from V and 5 bases from J; bases unmatched to any gene: 13. The origin of this receptor is a man between 18 and 29 years old in good health. This sequence joins TRBV29-1 and TRBJ2-3; 8 bases match TRBD1. The sample consisted of naive T cells sorted from blood. DNA of the CDR3: TGCAGCGTGGGACACTCCGGGACAGGATTAGATACGCAGTATTTT. As protein: CSVGHSGTGLDTQYF.